This entry features one T cell receptor beta chain sequence. The data belong to a study of CD8 T cells in Susac syndrome. The overall study: Blood was drawn from patients with Susac syndrome. At that point, they were therapy-naive, on corticosteroids, or on intravenous immunoglobulin alone.

The RNA, roughly 0.45 to 1 ug, was put through reverse transcription using random hexamers. The TCR beta CDR3 was amplified by immunoSEQ multiplex PCR across 54 Vbeta, 13 Jbeta. TCRdb recomputed calls from the immunoSEQ multiplex PCR reads with MiXCR, one row per CDR3 protein. The repertoire holds approximately 190,000 distinct CDR3 sequences, with 85% to 95% as singletons. Peripheral blood CD8+ and CD4+ T cells were profiled by TCR beta sequencing. Fulfillment of recently defined diagnostic criteria for definite or probable disease was shown by the patients with Susac syndrome. V was shortened by 0 bases and J by 2 bases, with 11 bases between the two germline ends. Looked up from germline, CDR1 is LGHDT and CDR2 is YNNKEL (reference sequence). The CDR3 is 16 amino acids.

The sample taken for sequencing was CD8+ T cells from PBMCs. The sequence was collected from a human donor with Susac syndrome. The V call is TRBV3-1, the J call TRBJ2-1; D may be TRBD1 (6 bases). In DNA, the CDR3 is TGTGCCAGCAGCCAAGATAACAGGGACCCCTACAATGAGCAGTTCTTC. Translating it yields CASSQDNRDPYNEQFF.